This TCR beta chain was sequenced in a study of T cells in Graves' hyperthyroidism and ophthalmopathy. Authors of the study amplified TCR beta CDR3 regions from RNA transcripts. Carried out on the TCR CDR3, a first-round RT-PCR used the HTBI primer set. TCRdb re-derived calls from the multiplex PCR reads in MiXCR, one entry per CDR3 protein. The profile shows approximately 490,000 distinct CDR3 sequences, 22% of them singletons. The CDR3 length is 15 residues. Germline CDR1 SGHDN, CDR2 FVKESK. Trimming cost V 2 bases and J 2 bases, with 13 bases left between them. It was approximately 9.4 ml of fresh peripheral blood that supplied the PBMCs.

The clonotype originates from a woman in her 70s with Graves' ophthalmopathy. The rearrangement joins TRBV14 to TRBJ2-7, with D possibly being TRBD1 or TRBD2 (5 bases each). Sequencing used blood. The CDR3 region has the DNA TGTGCCAGCAGCCAATCCTCGGGACGGGCCTACGAGCAGTACTTC. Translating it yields CASSQSSGRAYEQYF.